These 23 T cell receptor beta chains originate from one sample sequenced in a study of blood T cell repertoires in COVID-19. Here immunoSEQ multiplex PCR was the method, and the copy in TCRdb shows in-frame clones only, minus some. The data hold under 150,000 clones, with 70% to 90% observed a single time. Sequencing used peripheral blood. These receptors originate from a middle-aged man with acute or convalescent COVID-19.

The genes are TRBV9 and TRBJ2-3, with TRBD2 matching 10 bases. In germline, CDR1 is SGDLS, CDR2 YYNGEE. Trimming took 4 bases from V and 3 from J; bases not matched to a gene: 8. This CDR3 is built from 16 residues. The CDR3 nucleotides are TGTGCCAGCAGCCTCTGGGCTAGCGGGGGAACAGATACGCAGTATTTT. It codes for CASSLWASGGTDTQYF.

The chain carries TRBV15 and TRBJ2-7, with 7 bases fitting TRBD1. The CDR3 totals 15 residues. CDR1 and CDR2 (germline): LNHNV, YYDKDF (reference sequence). J gave up 5 bases and V 1 base, and 8 bases lay outside the gene matches. The CDR3 here is CATSRGTGSLDEQYF. In DNA form, the CDR3 reads TGTGCCACCAGCAGAGGGACAGGTAGCCTAGACGAGCAGTACTTC.

V and J are TRBV4-3 and TRBJ1-2; unclear D gene. This CDR3 region has 14 residues. Germline assignment: CDR1 LGHNA and CDR2 YSLEER. The V end lost 0 bases, the J end lost 4 bases, and 9 bases lay between the germline ends. CDR3 nucleotides: TGCGCCAGCAGCCAAGACCCGGGTGGCTATGGCTACACCTTC. Its translation is CASSQDPGGYGYTF.

The chain uses TRBV7-9 and TRBJ2-1; 8 bases map to TRBD1. The length of the CDR3 is 16 residues. The V segment lost 5 bases and the J segment 7 bases; nucleotides outside the gene matches: 13. Germline CDR1 and CDR2: SEHNR and FQNEAQ (reference sequence). Written as DNA, the CDR3 is TGTGCCAGCAGCCCACTCTGGACAGGGTCCGGGAATGAGCAGTTCTTC. Protein: CASSPLWTGSGNEQFF. Based on the CDR3 plus reference TRBV7-9 and TRBJ2-1, the full variable domain is DTGVSQNPRHKITKRGQNVTFRCDPISEHNRLYWYRQTLGQGPEFLTYFQNEAQLEKSRLLSDRFSAERPKGSFSTLEIQRTEQGDSAMYLCASSPLWTGSGNEQFFGPGTRLTVL.

The chain couples TRBV6-6 to TRBJ1-4, with D uncertain. The CDR3 loop spans 14 amino acids. Germline CDR1 is MNHNY and CDR2 is SVGAGI (reference sequence). V was clipped by 10 bases and J by 5 bases, with 17 bases between them. The CDR3 DNA is TGTGCCATCCATCCGGGGTTTGGAAATGAAAAACTGTTTTTT. This gives the protein CAIHPGFGNEKLFF.

The chain employs TRBV5-1 and TRBJ1-3, with D uncertain. The V gene lost 4 bases and the J gene lost 3 bases, with 11 bases spanning the gap. The germline gives CDR1 SGHRS, CDR2 YFSETQ. The CDR3 loop spans 14 amino acids. This CDR3 is CASSDDLGGNTIYF. The CDR3 DNA follows: TGCGCCAGCAGCGATGATCTAGGTGGAAACACCATATATTTT.

V gene TRBV7-3 combines with J gene TRBJ2-5, with a possible D match to TRBD2 (6 bases). CDR1 is SGHTA and CDR2 is FQGTGA in the germline V gene. The CDR3 has 14 residues. V was cut by 5 bases and J by 2 bases, with 12 bases left in between. This chain's CDR3 is CASSPIGGQETQYF. For the CDR3, the DNA is TGTGCCAGCAGCCCGATTGGGGGGCAAGAGACCCAGTACTTC.

The chain carries TRBV12-3 or TRBV12-4 and TRBJ2-3; the match to TRBD1 covers 7 bases. CDR3 length equals 13 residues. V lost 6 bases to trimming and J lost 6 bases; unmatched junction nucleotides: 6. CDR3 sequence reads: CASSHRGQDTQYF. The CDR3, as DNA: TGTGCCAGCAGCCACAGGGGTCAGGATACGCAGTATTTT.

Only a few counts were recorded for this clone. The rearrangement uses TRBV25-1 and TRBJ2-7, with D tentatively TRBD2 (6 bases). Germline loops: CDR1 MGHDK, CDR2 SYGVNS. This CDR3 spans 15 amino acids. The V end lost 4 bases, the J end lost 0 bases, and 13 bases lay between the germline ends. DNA for the CDR3: TGTGCCAGCAGTGTTGGCGGGGCTTTCTCCTACGAGCAGTACTTC. Translated: CASSVGGAFSYEQYF.

The J gene is TRBJ2-6, the V gene TRBV5-1, with 7 bases identical to TRBD1. Germline CDR1 and CDR2: SGHRS and YFSETQ. Trimming at V came to 0 bases and at J to 0 bases, leaving 6 bases not matched to a gene. The CDR3 loop spans 18 amino acids. The CDR3 loop is CASSLVAGGPSGANVLTF. The DNA for the CDR3 is TGCGCCAGCAGCTTGGTGGCAGGGGGACCCTCTGGGGCCAACGTCCTGACTTTC.

The chain couples TRBV15 to TRBJ2-2; TRBD1 is a possible D gene (6 bases). V was cut by 7 bases and J by 3 bases, with 9 bases left in between. Germline-derived CDR1 and CDR2 are LNHNV and YYDKDF (reference sequence). CDR3 size: 13 residues. CDR3 loop: CATTTGYTGELFF. The CDR3, as DNA: TGTGCCACCACGACAGGCTACACCGGGGAGCTGTTTTTT. The variable domain in full, completed from reference TRBV15 and TRBJ2-2, reads DAMVIQNPRYQVTQFGKPVTLSCSQTLNHNVMYWYQQKSSQAPKLLFHYYDKDFNNEADTPDNFQSRRPNTSFCFLDIRSPGLGDTAMYLCATTTGYTGELFFGEGSRLTVL.

This chain uses TRBV3-1 (or the pseudogene TRBV3-2) with TRBJ1-2; 7 bases agree with TRBD1. Per the germline V gene, CDR1 is LGHDT and CDR2 is YNNKEL (reference sequence). This CDR3 is built from 14 residues. Trimming cost V 5 bases and J 6 bases; bases outside gene matches: 9. For the CDR3, the DNA is TGTGCCAGCAGCTCTAGGACAGGCCTAAATGGCTACACCTTC. Its translation is CASSSRTGLNGYTF.

V usage is TRBV10-1 and J usage is TRBJ1-1, with TRBD1 matching over 7 bases. Germline trimming cut 3 bases from V and 1 base from J; bases unmatched to any gene: 5. The CDR3 runs to 15 residues. Germline CDR1 is WNHNN and CDR2 is SYGVQD (reference sequence). The CDR3 region has the DNA TGCGCCAGCAGTGACAACAGGGGCAGGAACACTGAAGCTTTCTTT. This codes for CASSDNRGRNTEAFF.

The chain carries TRBV9 and TRBJ1-1, with D uncertain. CDR1 SGDLS and CDR2 YYNGEE come from the germline V gene. V lost 0 bases and J lost 11, with 14 bases in between. The CDR3 sequence is 13 residues long. The CDR3 loop reads CASSVAAGSGAFF. The CDR3, as DNA: TGTGCCAGCAGCGTAGCAGCGGGTTCGGGCGCTTTCTTT.

CDR3 in DNA: TGTGCCAGTAGTATATCGGGGAACCCCAATGGCTACACCTTC. Protein product: CASSISGNPNGYTF. This sequence joins TRBV19 and TRBJ1-2; D gene uncertain. Germline V gene data show CDR1 as LNHDA and CDR2 as SQIVND (reference sequence). CDR3 length: 14 amino acids. Trimming shortened V by 2 bases and J by 6 bases, and 13 bases separated the two germline ends.

The rearrangement uses TRBV3-1 (or the pseudogene TRBV3-2) and TRBJ2-3, with D tentatively TRBD1 (5 bases). V was trimmed by 4 bases and J by 0 bases, leaving 14 bases between them. Germline V gene data show CDR1 as LGHDT and CDR2 as YNNKEL (reference sequence). The CDR3 is 16 amino acids. CDR3 in DNA: TGTGCCAGCAGCCCCATAAGGGGCGTGAGCACAGATACGCAGTATTTT. Encoded protein: CASSPIRGVSTDTQYF.

The J gene is TRBJ1-5, the V gene TRBV11-2; D call uncertain. The V end lost 1 base, the J end lost 8 bases, and 12 bases lay between the germline ends. The CDR3 length is 14 residues. The V gene's germline CDR1 is SGHAT and CDR2 FQNNGV. The CDR3 DNA reads as TGTGCCAGCAGCTTAGCCGCCCCCGGAGAGCCCCAGCATTTT. This gives the protein CASSLAAPGEPQHF.

The chain employs TRBV11-2 and TRBJ2-3, with 7 bases lining up with TRBD1. The CDR3 covers 13 residues. Per germline, CDR1 SGHAT and CDR2 FQNNGV. Trimming took 10 bases from V and 6 from J; bases not matched to a gene: 10. CDR3 residues: CATATGAGDTQYF. The CDR3 DNA reads TGTGCCACCGCTACAGGGGCAGGGGATACGCAGTATTTT.

This chain joins TRBV24-1 and TRBJ2-3; 9 bases match TRBD2. Germline-derived CDR1 and CDR2 are KGHDR and SFDVKD. The CDR3 is 18 residues long. The V gene end was trimmed by 2 bases and the J gene end by 9 bases; junction bases not matched to a gene: 17. CDR3 residues: CATSDYGGGTSNQRTQYF. The CDR3 DNA is TGTGCCACCAGTGATTATGGGGGAGGGACTAGCAACCAGCGGACGCAGTATTTT.

This rearrangement joins TRBV27 to TRBJ1-2; possible D gene TRBD1, 5 bases. V dropped 6 bases and J dropped 4 bases, with 12 bases sitting between them. The CDR3 has 13 amino acids. Germline CDR1 MNHEY, CDR2 SMNVEV (reference sequence). The CDR3 protein is CASRVAQGYGYTF. The CDR3 region has the DNA TGTGCCAGCAGGGTCGCGCAGGGCTATGGCTACACCTTC.

This chain uses TRBV18 with TRBJ1-1; 7 bases are a match to TRBD1. This CDR3 spans 16 amino acids. CDR1 is KGHSH, CDR2 LQKENI, per germline. The J segment lost 1 base and the V segment lost 1 base, leaving 6 bases of the junction unmatched. The CDR3 loop reads CASSPLGQITNTEAFF. For the CDR3, the DNA is TGTGCCAGCTCACCACTGGGACAGATAACGAACACTGAAGCTTTCTTT.

The chain links TRBV7-2 to TRBJ2-7; 11 bases align to TRBD2. Germline V gives CDR1 SGHTA, CDR2 FQGNSA. The V gene end was trimmed by 0 bases and the J gene end by 6 bases; junction bases not matched to a gene: 1. The CDR3 runs to 14 residues. The CDR3 bases are TGTGCCAGCAGCTTAGCGCTAGCGGGGGGCGAGCAGTACTTC. The encoded protein is CASSLALAGGEQYF.

Concerning this clone itself: The same CDR3 can be traced to other DNA sequences in this sample. CDR3 in DNA: TGTGCCAGCAGCTTAGACGGCGGGGGGACAGATACGCAGTATTTT. This translates into CASSLDGGGTDTQYF. V and J are TRBV7-2 and TRBJ2-3; 8 bases map to TRBD2. The CDR3 consists of 15 residues. Germline CDR1 is SGHTA and CDR2 is FQGNSA. V lost 1 base, J lost 3 bases, and 3 bases stayed unmatched.